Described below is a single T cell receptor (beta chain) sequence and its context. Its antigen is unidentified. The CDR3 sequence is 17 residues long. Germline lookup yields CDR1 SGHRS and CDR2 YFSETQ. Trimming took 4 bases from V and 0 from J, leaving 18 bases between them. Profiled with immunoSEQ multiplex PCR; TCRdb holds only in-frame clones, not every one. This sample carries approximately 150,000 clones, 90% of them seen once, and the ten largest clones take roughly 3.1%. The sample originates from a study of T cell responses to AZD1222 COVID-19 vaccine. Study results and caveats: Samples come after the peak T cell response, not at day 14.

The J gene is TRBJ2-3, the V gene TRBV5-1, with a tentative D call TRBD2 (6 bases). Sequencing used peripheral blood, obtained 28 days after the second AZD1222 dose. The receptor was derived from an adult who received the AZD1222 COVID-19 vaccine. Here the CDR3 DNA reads TGCGCCAGCAGCACCTCGGGACTCCATGTTAGCACAGATACGCAGTATTTT. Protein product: CASSTSGLHVSTDTQYF.